This T cell receptor (beta chain) was captured in a study of metastatic and nonmetastatic thyroid tumors (TCRdb year 2020). Some background on the complete study: The researchers compared repertoires between peripheral blood samples and tumor or nodule tissue samples from patients with malignant or benign thyroid disease. The research as a whole found: In both blood and tumor samples, malignant tumors were reported to have significantly higher TCR beta diversity than benign nodules.

A word on this clone: The antigen this receptor binds is unknown. No base-level quality is on record; no much larger clone is a single base apart.

The library was prepared using PCR. The instrument was an Illumina HiSeq 4000. High-throughput sequencing was used to profile the TCR beta-chain CDR3 region of each patient. The paper's data handling went like this. A classifier to discriminate distant-metastatic papillary thyroid cancer patients was built from CDR3 differences across clinicopathological groups. The Shannon index was used to assess repertoire diversity, and the Morisita-Horn index was used to assess tumor-blood repertoire similarity. TCRdb reanalyzed the raw reads on its own, using fastp at Q25 for trimming and MiXCR for clone calling, and kept in-frame beta chains. These V and J calls are TCRdb output, not the study's own analysis. The sample table lists about 59,000 clones, 16% of them with a count of one. Over 9% of the sample goes to the ten largest clones. Trimming takes 2 bases off V and 7 bases off J; junction bases not matched to a gene: 8. The CDR3, cysteine through phenylalanine, is 15 amino acids long. Kept here is only the CDR3 DNA, which spans 45 bases and is read in frame from base 1. As encoded in the germline V gene, CDR1 is SGDLS while CDR2 is YYNGEE.

Before undergoing thyroid surgery, none of the patients had been given any kind of treatment. Using T-cell receptor beta sequencing, the study looked back at clinical samples from patients collected from about 2011 to 2019. Recombination linked TRBV9 to TRBJ1-4; 7 bases in the middle match TRBD1. Sequences were obtained from blood. The receptor's source is a male donor with papillary thyroid cancer or a benign thyroid nodule (not recorded which). Some clones in this sample may be carry-over from other donors' samples. The CDR3 loop reads CASSVRQGHGEKLFF. The nucleotides are TGTGCCAGCAGCGTCAGACAGGGCCATGGTGAAAAACTGTTTTTT.